This is a list of T cell receptor beta chains from one sample in a study of cytomegalovirus exposure and HLA in healthy donors. Assay: immunoSEQ multiplex PCR; the TCRdb copy retains only in-frame clones and omits some. The table has about 120,000 clones, around 84% seen once; the top ten hold approximately 23%. The sequencing sample was made of PBMCs. The source of these receptors is a man aged 25-40 years in good health and CMV-seropositive. Both conserved end residues are part of each CDR3. Each record gives: D gene, V gene, clone size, J gene, CDR3 DNA, CDR3 protein. The D gene is left open where the match is weak. Only some rows state a clone size, as once, few, many or a class for expanded clones.

D gene: -
V gene: TRBV5-1
clone size: -
J gene: TRBJ1-3
CDR3 DNA: TGCGCCAGCAGCCCTTTTTCCTCTGGAAACACCATATATTTT
CDR3 protein: CASSPFSSGNTIYF

D gene: -
V gene: TRBV5-4
clone size: -
J gene: TRBJ2-2
CDR3 DNA: TGTGCCAGCAGCTTGGGGCAGACTAGAAGCACCGGGGAGCTGTTTTTT
CDR3 protein: CASSLGQTRSTGELFF

D gene: -
V gene: TRBV6-5
clone size: once
J gene: TRBJ1-6
CDR3 DNA: TGTGCCAGCAGTTATTCCGAGGTCGGCCCACCCCTCCACTTT
CDR3 protein: CASSYSEVGPPLHF

D gene: -
V gene: TRBV27
clone size: -
J gene: TRBJ1-2
CDR3 DNA: TGTGCCAGCACCACGGCAGGGGCGCTTGGCTACACCTTC
CDR3 protein: CASTTAGALGYTF

D gene: TRBD2
V gene: TRBV4-2
clone size: -
J gene: TRBJ2-5
CDR3 DNA: TGTGCCAGCAGCCAAGGAGCGGGAGAGGGCTTGGGGGAGACCCAGTACTTC
CDR3 protein: CASSQGAGEGLGETQYF

D gene: TRBD1
V gene: TRBV6-5
clone size: -
J gene: TRBJ2-2
CDR3 DNA: TGTGCCAGCAGTAGACAGGGGGCGAACACCGGGGAGCTGTTTTTT
CDR3 protein: CASSRQGANTGELFF

D gene: -
V gene: TRBV4-2
clone size: once
J gene: TRBJ1-4
CDR3 DNA: TGTGCCAGCAGCCAAGGTCCCTCAGGGTCCAATGAAAAACTGTTTTTT
CDR3 protein: CASSQGPSGSNEKLFF

D gene: -
V gene: TRBV7-8
clone size: -
J gene: TRBJ1-3
CDR3 DNA: TGTGCCAGCAGCTTAGTTCTGAGAGGAACTGGAAACACCATATATTTT
CDR3 protein: CASSLVLRGTGNTIYF

D gene: TRBD1
V gene: TRBV6-5
clone size: -
J gene: TRBJ1-1
CDR3 DNA: TGTGCCAGCAGTTACTCGACAGGGATCACTGAAGCTTTCTTT
CDR3 protein: CASSYSTGITEAFF

D gene: -
V gene: TRBV11-3
clone size: -
J gene: TRBJ2-2
CDR3 DNA: TGTGCCGGCAGGCAAGGGGGCGCGGGGTCCGGGGAGCTGTTTTTT
CDR3 protein: CAGRQGGAGSGELFF

D gene: -
V gene: TRBV4-2
clone size: once
J gene: TRBJ1-3
CDR3 DNA: TGTGCCAGCAGCCAAGATATCATGAGCTCTGGAAACACCATATATTTT
CDR3 protein: CASSQDIMSSGNTIYF

D gene: -
V gene: TRBV6-5
clone size: -
J gene: TRBJ1-2
CDR3 DNA: TGTGCCAGCAGTTACAACGGAGGCTATGGCTACACCTTC
CDR3 protein: CASSYNGGYGYTF

D gene: -
V gene: TRBV5-1
clone size: -
J gene: TRBJ1-6
CDR3 DNA: TGCGCCAGCAGCTTGGGTGTAATCAGCTCCTATAATTCACCCCTCCACTTT
CDR3 protein: CASSLGVISSYNSPLHF

D gene: TRBD2
V gene: TRBV7-2
clone size: once
J gene: TRBJ2-1
CDR3 DNA: TGTGCCAGCAGCACTAGCGGGGGGGTTTACAATGAGCAGTTCTTC
CDR3 protein: CASSTSGGVYNEQFF

D gene: -
V gene: TRBV19
clone size: -
J gene: TRBJ1-1
CDR3 DNA: TGTGCCAGTAGTAGTTTCGGTCGGGGGAAAGGCACTGAAGCTTTCTTT
CDR3 protein: CASSSFGRGKGTEAFF

D gene: TRBD2
V gene: TRBV7-9
clone size: -
J gene: TRBJ2-3
CDR3 DNA: TGTGCCAGCAGCGGGAGGGTAGGCGTGAATACGCAGTATTTT
CDR3 protein: CASSGRVGVNTQYF

D gene: -
V gene: TRBV28
clone size: -
J gene: TRBJ2-5
CDR3 DNA: TGTGCCAGCAGTTTAAAGCCCGGCGCCGCGGGTGGGGAGACCCAGTACTTC
CDR3 protein: CASSLKPGAAGGETQYF

D gene: -
V gene: TRBV7-9
clone size: once
J gene: TRBJ2-6
CDR3 DNA: TGTGCCAGCAGAACGACGGAGGTCTCTGGGGCCAACGTCCTGACTTTC
CDR3 protein: CASRTTEVSGANVLTF

D gene: -
V gene: TRBV27
clone size: -
J gene: TRBJ1-6
CDR3 DNA: TGTGCCAGCAGTTTAACAGGGCGCTCACCCCTCCACTTT
CDR3 protein: CASSLTGRSPLHF

D gene: -
V gene: TRBV10-2
clone size: -
J gene: TRBJ1-6
CDR3 DNA: TGCGCCAGCAGTGAGTCTTTCTTAAGCGGCTCACCCCTCCACTTT
CDR3 protein: CASSESFLSGSPLHF

D gene: -
V gene: TRBV5-1
clone size: -
J gene: TRBJ1-4
CDR3 DNA: TGCGCCAGCAGCTTGGCAGGGGAGGGATACGGTGAAAAACTGTTTTTT
CDR3 protein: CASSLAGEGYGEKLFF

D gene: -
V gene: TRBV7-9
clone size: -
J gene: TRBJ2-6
CDR3 DNA: TGCGCCAGCAGCTCCATGATTAGCGATTCTGGGGCCAACGTCCTGACTTTC
CDR3 protein: CASSSMISDSGANVLTF

D gene: TRBD2
V gene: TRBV2
clone size: few
J gene: TRBJ2-1
CDR3 DNA: TGTGCCAGCCAGCGGGAGACCGCCTACAATGAGCAGTTCTTC
CDR3 protein: CASQRETAYNEQFF

D gene: TRBD2
V gene: TRBV5-1
clone size: -
J gene: TRBJ2-3
CDR3 DNA: TGCGCCAGCAGCTTGGGAGCGGGAGGGAATACGCAGTATTTT
CDR3 protein: CASSLGAGGNTQYF

D gene: -
V gene: TRBV6-1
clone size: -
J gene: TRBJ1-6
CDR3 DNA: TGTGCCAGCAGAGTAGACAGTAATTCACCCCTCCACTTT
CDR3 protein: CASRVDSNSPLHF

D gene: -
V gene: TRBV25-1
clone size: -
J gene: TRBJ2-3
CDR3 DNA: TGTGCCAGCGAGACTCCGGGAAAGTGGGGTACGCAGTATTTT
CDR3 protein: CASETPGKWGTQYF

D gene: -
V gene: TRBV5-1
clone size: -
J gene: TRBJ2-1
CDR3 DNA: TGCGCCAGCAGCTATAGAGGCAATGAGCAGTTCTTC
CDR3 protein: CASSYRGNEQFF

D gene: TRBD1
V gene: TRBV9
clone size: -
J gene: TRBJ1-6
CDR3 DNA: TGTGCCAGCAGCGCCGGGACAGGATCAAGCTCCTATAATTCACCCCTCCACTTT
CDR3 protein: CASSAGTGSSSYNSPLHF

D gene: TRBD2
V gene: TRBV11-3
clone size: -
J gene: TRBJ2-2
CDR3 DNA: TGTGCCAGCAGCCCGCGGACTAGCGGCACCGGGGAGCTGTTTTTT
CDR3 protein: CASSPRTSGTGELFF

D gene: -
V gene: TRBV15
clone size: -
J gene: TRBJ2-2
CDR3 DNA: TGTGCCACCAGGGTCGGGATCTCTGGGGAGCTGTTTTTT
CDR3 protein: CATRVGISGELFF